This TCR beta chain was sequenced in a study of cytomegalovirus exposure and HLA in healthy donors. In the study overall: When over 300 donors were genotyped, just over 80% of them were found to fall in the Caucasian-associated ancestry cluster. Points from the study as a whole: What TCR beta sequences reportedly achieved was accurate prediction of HLA-A and HLA-B alleles in most subjects. An apparent linkage of common viral pathogens to several of the most significant clusters emerged in a later analysis.

Remarks on this clone: Antigen unknown.

This CDR3 comprises 14 residues. V lost 1 base, J lost 6 bases, and 2 bases stayed unmatched. Germline lookup yields CDR1 SGHAT and CDR2 FQNNGV. It was with 60 Vbeta and 13 Jbeta primers that the PCR ran. Some clones are missing from TCRdb's copy, which holds only in-frame ones; the method was immunoSEQ multiplex PCR. The sample holds about 140,000 clones; approximately 70% are singletons and the top ten take approximately 1.6%. This rearrangement joins TRBV11-2 to TRBJ2-1; TRBD2 matches at 8 bases. The receptor was derived from a woman aged 30 to 39 in good health and CMV-seronegative. What was sequenced was PBMCs. The CDR3 here is CASSLVGRANEQFF. For the CDR3, the DNA is TGTGCCAGCAGCTTAGTCGGGAGGGCCAATGAGCAGTTCTTC.